Below, one TCR beta chain is given with its context. Its antigen is not yet known. Per-base quality was not reported, and no clone a single base away is much larger than it. This record belongs to a study of blood T cell repertoires in COVID-19 (dated by TCRdb to the early 2020s). Looking at the study overall: Samples from collaborators originated in the United States, Italy and Spain and spanned both the acute and convalescent phases of COVID-19. The prospective study material was composed of cDNA or gDNA derived from T cells, B-cell-depleted T cells, or PBMCs. Deeply sampled blood TCRbeta repertoires from subjects exposed to, actively infected with, or recovered from COVID-19 were included in the dataset. The repertoires were released in a freely available public database intended as a resource for research on the immune response to SARS-CoV-2. The samples were drawn from two sources: the first 160 participants of the ongoing ImmuneRACE study, and 1,000 to 1,500 subjects contributed by 6 global collaborators. A de-identified subject ID, COVID-19 status, age in years and sex were almost always included in the sample metadata. Where HLA class I and class II types were available, the types were taken from metadata supplied by the sample provider, not from assay-based typing. General conclusions and limits of the study: The quantity of clinical and demographic metadata differed by source and by participant and was supplied without curation.

TCRbeta CDR3 regions were amplified from genomic DNA by means of the immunoSEQ Assay, a bias-controlled multiplex PCR. Processing in the source paper ran as follows. The number of nucleated cells in each sample was estimated from the amplification of reference gene primers within the assay. To quantify the absolute abundance of each unique TCRbeta CDR3 rearrangement, sequence reads were collapsed and filtered. For each sample, productive Simpson clonality was calculated by taking the square root of Simpson's diversity index across productive rearrangements. TCRdb's version of the immuneACCESS table is confined to in-frame rearrangements and falls short of the full clone set. An unresolved V gene accounts for under half of the shortfall where checked; the remainder is of unknown origin. V and J calls and clone size come straight from that table; D and trimming were deduced from the DNA. This sample lists approximately 100,000 clones; roughly nine tenths were detected once. Roughly 18% of the sample comes from the top ten.

CDR1 and CDR2, looked up from the germline V gene, are SGDLS and YYNGEE. The V and J ends are trimmed by 3 bases and 6 bases, leaving 7 bases between them. Taken from cysteine to phenylalanine, the CDR3 has 13 residues. Only the CDR3 part of the read is kept: 39 bases, read in frame from the first base. Collaborating institutions collected whole blood in K2EDTA tubes following their own protocols. For TCRbeta analysis, collaborators shipped samples as frozen whole blood, isolated PBMCs, or DNA extracted from either of those sample types. This receptor was obtained from a woman older than 75 in a cohort sampled during active COVID-19. The sequence is built from TRBV9 and TRBJ1-6; TRBD1 is a weak D gene call, 6 bases matching. Sequenced sample: peripheral blood. The DNA reads TGTGCCAGCAGCGCGGACAGTAATTCACCCCTCCACTTT. This gives the protein CASSADSNSPLHF.